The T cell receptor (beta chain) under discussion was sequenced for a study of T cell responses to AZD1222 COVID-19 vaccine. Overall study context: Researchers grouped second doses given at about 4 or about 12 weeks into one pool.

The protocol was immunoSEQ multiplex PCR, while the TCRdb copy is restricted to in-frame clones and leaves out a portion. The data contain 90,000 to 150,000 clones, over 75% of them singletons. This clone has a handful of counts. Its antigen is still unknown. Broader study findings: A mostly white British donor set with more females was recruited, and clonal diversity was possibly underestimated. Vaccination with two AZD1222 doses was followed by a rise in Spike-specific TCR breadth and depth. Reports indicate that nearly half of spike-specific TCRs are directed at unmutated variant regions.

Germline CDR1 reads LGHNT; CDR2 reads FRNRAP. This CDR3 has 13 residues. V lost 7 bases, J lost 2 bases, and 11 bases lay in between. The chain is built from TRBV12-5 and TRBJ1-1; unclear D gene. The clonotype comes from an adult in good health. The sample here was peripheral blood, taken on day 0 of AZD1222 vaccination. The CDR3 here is CASASRENTEAFF. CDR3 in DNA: TGTGCTAGTGCCTCCCGGGAAAACACTGAAGCTTTCTTT.